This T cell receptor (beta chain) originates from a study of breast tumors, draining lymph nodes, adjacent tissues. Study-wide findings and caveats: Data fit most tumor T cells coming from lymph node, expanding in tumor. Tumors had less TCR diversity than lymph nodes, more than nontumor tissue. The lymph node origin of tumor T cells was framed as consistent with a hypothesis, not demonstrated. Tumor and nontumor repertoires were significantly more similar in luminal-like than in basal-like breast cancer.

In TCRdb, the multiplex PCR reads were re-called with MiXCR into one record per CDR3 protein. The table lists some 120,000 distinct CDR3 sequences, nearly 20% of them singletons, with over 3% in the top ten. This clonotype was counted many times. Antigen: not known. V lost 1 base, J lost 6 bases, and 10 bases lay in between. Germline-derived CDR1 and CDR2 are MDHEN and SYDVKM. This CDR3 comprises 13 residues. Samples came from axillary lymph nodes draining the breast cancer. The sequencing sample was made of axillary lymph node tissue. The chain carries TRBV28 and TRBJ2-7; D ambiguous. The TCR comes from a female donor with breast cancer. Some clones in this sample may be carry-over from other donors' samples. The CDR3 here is CASSLFAQLEQYF. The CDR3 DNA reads TGTGCCAGCAGTTTATTCGCCCAACTCGAGCAGTACTTC.